This T cell receptor (beta chain) emerged from a study of cytomegalovirus exposure and HLA in healthy donors. Findings and limits, study-wide: Many donors carried some public TCRs, although rarity characterized most TCR sequences.

Here immunoSEQ multiplex PCR was the method, and the copy in TCRdb shows in-frame clones only, minus some. The table has roughly 120,000 clones, more than 70% seen once; the top ten hold approximately 2%. Regarding this clone: Its specificity is not known.

The germline V gene encodes CDR1 MNHEY and CDR2 SVGAGI. There are 16 residues in the CDR3. V gave up 1 base and J gave up 7 bases, with 17 bases separating them. The chain is built from TRBV6-5 and TRBJ2-1, with D unclear. The sequence was collected from a man between 18 and 29 years old in good health and CMV-seronegative. The sequencing input was PBMCs. The DNA of the CDR3 is TGTGCCAGCAGTTACTTCGCTCGCACAAACCCAAATGAGCAGTTCTTC. This sequence encodes CASSYFARTNPNEQFF.